Listed here is a single TCR beta chain. What it recognizes is unknown. Trimming left V 0 bases short and J 0 bases short, with 8 bases between. CDR1 is LNHDA, CDR2 SQIVND, per germline (reference sequence). The CDR3 is 16 amino acids. The entry originates in a study of CD8+ T cells in alopecia areata. Turning to the study itself: Administration of oral tofacitinib to treated patients was at 5 to 10 mg twice daily.

As the sequencing template, cDNA was produced by extracting RNA and reverse transcribing it. Profiling relied on immunoSEQ multiplex PCR, and the TCRdb table lists in-frame clones only, not all of them. The top ten hold roughly 25% of the sample, which has some 150,000 clones, 65% to 90% seen once. Study results and caveats: Across lesional scalp, and particularly alopecia totalis/universalis, clonality surpassed that of normal scalp. Significant decreases in scalp clonality and expanded CD8+ clones followed tofacitinib treatment.

Treatment specified: oral pan-JAK inhibitor, 5-10 mg twice daily. The chain has TRBV19 and TRBJ2-2; D is unresolved. Sample: CD8+ T cells sorted from blood, taken at week 4, from a patient treated with tofacitinib. The clonotype originates from a human donor with alopecia areata. The CDR3 spells CASSIDPSPNTGELFF. The CDR3 region has the DNA TGTGCCAGTAGTATAGATCCCAGCCCGAACACCGGGGAGCTGTTTTTT.